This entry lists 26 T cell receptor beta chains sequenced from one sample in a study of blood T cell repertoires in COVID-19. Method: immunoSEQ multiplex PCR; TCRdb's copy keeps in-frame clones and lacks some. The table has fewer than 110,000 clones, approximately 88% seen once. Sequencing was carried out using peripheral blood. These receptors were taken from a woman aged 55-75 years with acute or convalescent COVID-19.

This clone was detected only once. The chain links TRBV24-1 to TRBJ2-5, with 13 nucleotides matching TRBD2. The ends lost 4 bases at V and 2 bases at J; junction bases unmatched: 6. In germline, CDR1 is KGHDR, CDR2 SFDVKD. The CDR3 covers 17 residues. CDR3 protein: CATSDPILAGGQETQYF. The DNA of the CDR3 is TGTGCCACCAGTGACCCGATACTAGCGGGAGGGCAAGAGACCCAGTACTTC.

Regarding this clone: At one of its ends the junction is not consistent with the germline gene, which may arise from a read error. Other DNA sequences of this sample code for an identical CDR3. The CDR3 region has the DNA TGTGCCAGCAGTTTATCGACAGGAACTGAGGCTTTCTTT. This translates into CASSLSTGTEAFF. The chain employs TRBV27 and TRBJ1-1, with a weak D call TRBD1 (6 bases). In germline, CDR1 is MNHEY, CDR2 SMNVEV (reference sequence). The CDR3 loop spans 13 amino acids.

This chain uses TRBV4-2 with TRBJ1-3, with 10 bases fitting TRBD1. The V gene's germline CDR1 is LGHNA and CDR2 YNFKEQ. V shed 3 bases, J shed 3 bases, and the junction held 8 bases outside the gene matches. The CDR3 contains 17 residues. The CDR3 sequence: CASSHTLDRGLGNTIYF. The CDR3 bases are TGTGCCAGCAGCCACACCCTCGACAGGGGGCTTGGAAACACCATATATTTT.

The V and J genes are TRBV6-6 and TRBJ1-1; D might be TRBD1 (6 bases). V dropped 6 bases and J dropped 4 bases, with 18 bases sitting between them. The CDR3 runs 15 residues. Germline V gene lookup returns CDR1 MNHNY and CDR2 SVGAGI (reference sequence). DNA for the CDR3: TGTGCCAGCAGACCAAGCCAGGGGCGCGGCACTGAAGCTTTCTTT. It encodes CASRPSQGRGTEAFF.

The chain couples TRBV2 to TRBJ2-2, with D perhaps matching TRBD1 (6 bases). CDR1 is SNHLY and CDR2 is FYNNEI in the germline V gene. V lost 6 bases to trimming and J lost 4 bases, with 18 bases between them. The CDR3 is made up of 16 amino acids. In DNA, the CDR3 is TGTGCCAGCAGCGTACGACAGGTGGGGAGCACCGGGGAGCTGTTTTTT. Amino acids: CASSVRQVGSTGELFF.

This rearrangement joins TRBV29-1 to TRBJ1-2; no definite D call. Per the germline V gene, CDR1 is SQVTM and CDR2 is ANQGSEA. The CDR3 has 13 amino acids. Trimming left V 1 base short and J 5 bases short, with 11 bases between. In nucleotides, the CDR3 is TGCAGCGTTGAAGGTCACAGTTCTTATGGCTACACCTTC. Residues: CSVEGHSSYGYTF.

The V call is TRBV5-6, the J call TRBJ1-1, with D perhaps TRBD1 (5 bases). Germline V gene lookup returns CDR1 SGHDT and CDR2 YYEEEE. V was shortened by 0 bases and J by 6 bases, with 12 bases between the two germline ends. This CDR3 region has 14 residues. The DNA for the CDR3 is TGTGCCAGCAGCTTGGCGGGGGGATACGCTGAAGCTTTCTTT. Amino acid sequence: CASSLAGGYAEAFF.

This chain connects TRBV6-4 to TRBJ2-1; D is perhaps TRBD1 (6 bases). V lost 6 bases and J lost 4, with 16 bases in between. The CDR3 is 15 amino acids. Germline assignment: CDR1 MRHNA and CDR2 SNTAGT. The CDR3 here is CASSGGGQHYNEQFF. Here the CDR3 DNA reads TGTGCCAGCAGCGGCGGAGGACAGCATTACAATGAGCAGTTCTTC.

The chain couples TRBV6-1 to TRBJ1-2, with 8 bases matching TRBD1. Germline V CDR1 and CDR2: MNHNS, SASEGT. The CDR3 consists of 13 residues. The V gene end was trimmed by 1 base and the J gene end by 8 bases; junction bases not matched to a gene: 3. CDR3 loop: CASSEGTGRGYTF. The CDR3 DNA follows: TGTGCCAGCAGTGAAGGGACAGGGCGCGGCTACACCTTC.

CDR3 coding DNA: TGTGCCAGCTCACCCCAGCAGGTGGCAAATGGCTACACCTTC. It codes for CASSPQQVANGYTF. V is TRBV18 and J is TRBJ1-2, with no clear D. The CDR3 extends over 14 amino acids. Germline CDR1 is KGHSH and CDR2 is LQKENI. V was pared by 3 bases and J by 6 bases, with 14 bases between.

For the CDR3, the DNA is TGCGCCAGCAGATACACCTCACAGGGGCAGGATGGCTACACCTTC. Its translation is CASRYTSQGQDGYTF. The V and J genes are TRBV5-1 and TRBJ1-2, with TRBD1 matching over 7 bases. CDR1 and CDR2 from the germline V gene are SGHRS and YFSETQ. The CDR3 contains 15 residues. Trimming took 5 bases from V and 6 from J; bases not matched to a gene: 13.

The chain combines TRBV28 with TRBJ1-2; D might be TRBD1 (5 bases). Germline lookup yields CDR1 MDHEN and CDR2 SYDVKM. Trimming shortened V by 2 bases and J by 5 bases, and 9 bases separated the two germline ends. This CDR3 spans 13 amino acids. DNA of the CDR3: TGTGCCAGCAGTTTAATGGGGGGGTATGGCTACACCTTC. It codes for CASSLMGGYGYTF.

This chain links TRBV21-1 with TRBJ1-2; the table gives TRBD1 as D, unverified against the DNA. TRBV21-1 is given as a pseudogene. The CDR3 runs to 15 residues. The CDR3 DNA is TGTGCCGCCCGGACAGGGGACCAGACTAACTATGGCTACACCTTC. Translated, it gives CAARTGDQTNYGYTF.

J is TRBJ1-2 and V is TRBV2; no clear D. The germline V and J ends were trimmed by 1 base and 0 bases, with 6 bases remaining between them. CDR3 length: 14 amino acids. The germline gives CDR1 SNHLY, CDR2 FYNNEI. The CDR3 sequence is CASSEGAANYGYTF. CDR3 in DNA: TGTGCCAGCAGTGAAGGGGCTGCTAACTATGGCTACACCTTC.

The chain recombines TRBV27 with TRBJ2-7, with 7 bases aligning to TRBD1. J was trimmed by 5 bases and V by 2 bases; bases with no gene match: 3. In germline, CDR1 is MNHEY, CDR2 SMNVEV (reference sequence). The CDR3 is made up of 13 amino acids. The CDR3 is CASSLGQANEQYV. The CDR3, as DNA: TGTGCCAGCAGTTTAGGACAGGCCAACGAGCAGTACGTC.

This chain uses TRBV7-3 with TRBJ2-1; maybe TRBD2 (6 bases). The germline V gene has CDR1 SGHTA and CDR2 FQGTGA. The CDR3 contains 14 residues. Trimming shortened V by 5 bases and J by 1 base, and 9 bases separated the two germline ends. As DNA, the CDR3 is TGTGCCAGCAGCCGGGGAGGTTCCTACAATGAGCAGTTCTTC. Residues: CASSRGGSYNEQFF.

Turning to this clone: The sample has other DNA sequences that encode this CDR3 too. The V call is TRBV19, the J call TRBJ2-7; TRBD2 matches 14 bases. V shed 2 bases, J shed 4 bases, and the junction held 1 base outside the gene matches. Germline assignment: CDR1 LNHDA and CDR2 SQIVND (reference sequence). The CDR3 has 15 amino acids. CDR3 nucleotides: TGTGCCAGTAGTATAAGGACTAGCGGGAGGTACGAGCAGTACTTC. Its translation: CASSIRTSGRYEQYF.

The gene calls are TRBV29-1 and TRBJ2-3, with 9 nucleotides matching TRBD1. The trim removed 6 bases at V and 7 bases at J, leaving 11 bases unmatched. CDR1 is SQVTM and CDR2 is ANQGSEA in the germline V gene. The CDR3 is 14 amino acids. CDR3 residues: CSVIPGQGKYTQYF. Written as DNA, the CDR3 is TGCAGCGTGATCCCTGGACAGGGGAAATATACGCAGTATTTT.

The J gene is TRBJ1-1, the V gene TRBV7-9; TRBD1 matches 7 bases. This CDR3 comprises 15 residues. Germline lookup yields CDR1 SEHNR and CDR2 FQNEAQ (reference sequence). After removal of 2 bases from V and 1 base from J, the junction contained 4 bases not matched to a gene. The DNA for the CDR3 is TGTGCCAGCAGCTTATTTGCAGGGGGGAACACTGAAGCTTTCTTT. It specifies CASSLFAGGNTEAFF. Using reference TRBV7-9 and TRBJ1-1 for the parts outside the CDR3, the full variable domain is DTGVSQNPRHKITKRGQNVTFRCDPISEHNRLYWYRQTLGQGPEFLTYFQNEAQLEKSRLLSDRFSAERPKGSFSTLEIQRTEQGDSAMYLCASSLFAGGNTEAFFGQGTRLTVV.

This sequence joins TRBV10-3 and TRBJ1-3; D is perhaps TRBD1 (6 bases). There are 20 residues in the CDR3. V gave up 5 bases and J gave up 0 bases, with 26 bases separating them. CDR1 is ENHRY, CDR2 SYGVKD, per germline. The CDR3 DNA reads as TGTGCCATCAGTCCTACCGGGACACCGATTTCTTTGGGCTCTGGAAACACCATATATTTT. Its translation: CAISPTGTPISLGSGNTIYF.

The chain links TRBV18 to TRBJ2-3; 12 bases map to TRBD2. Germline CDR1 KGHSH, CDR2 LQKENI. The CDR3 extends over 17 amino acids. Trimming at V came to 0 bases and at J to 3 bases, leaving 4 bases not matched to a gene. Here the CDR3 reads CASSPPFLAGGTDTQYF. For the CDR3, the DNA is TGTGCCAGCTCACCACCGTTTCTAGCGGGAGGGACAGATACGCAGTATTTT.

CDR3 protein: CASSFPRLARYNEQFF. As DNA, the CDR3 is TGTGCCAGCAGTTTCCCCCGGCTAGCTAGATACAATGAGCAGTTCTTC. The chain joins TRBV27 to TRBJ2-1, with D perhaps matching TRBD2 (5 bases). Trimming pared 3 bases from V and 4 bases from J, leaving 16 bases between. The germline V gene encodes CDR1 MNHEY and CDR2 SMNVEV (reference sequence). The CDR3 contains 16 residues.

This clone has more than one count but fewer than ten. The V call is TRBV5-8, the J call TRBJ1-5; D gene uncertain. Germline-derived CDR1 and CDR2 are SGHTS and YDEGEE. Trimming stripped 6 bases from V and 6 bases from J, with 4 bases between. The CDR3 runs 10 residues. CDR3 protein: CASNSQPQHF. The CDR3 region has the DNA TGTGCCAGCAACAGTCAGCCCCAGCATTTT.

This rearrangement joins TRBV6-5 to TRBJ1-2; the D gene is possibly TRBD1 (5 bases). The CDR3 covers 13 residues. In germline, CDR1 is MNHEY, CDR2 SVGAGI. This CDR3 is CATTPGVDYGYTF. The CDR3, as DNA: TGTGCAACCACGCCGGGGGTGGACTATGGCTACACCTTC.

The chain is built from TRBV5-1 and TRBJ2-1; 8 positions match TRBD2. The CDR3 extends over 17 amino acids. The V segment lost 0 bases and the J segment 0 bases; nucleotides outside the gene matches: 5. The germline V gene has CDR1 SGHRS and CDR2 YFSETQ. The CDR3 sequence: CASSLVASGFSYNEQFF. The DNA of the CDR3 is TGCGCCAGCAGCTTGGTTGCTAGCGGGTTCTCCTACAATGAGCAGTTCTTC.

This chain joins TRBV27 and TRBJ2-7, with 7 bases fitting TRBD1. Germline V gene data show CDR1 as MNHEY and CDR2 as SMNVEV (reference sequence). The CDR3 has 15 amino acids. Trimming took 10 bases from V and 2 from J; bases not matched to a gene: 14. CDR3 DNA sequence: TGTGCCATCTTCCCGAGGCAGGGGGACCCCTACGAGCAGTACGTC. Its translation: CAIFPRQGDPYEQYV.